The clone carrying this TCR beta chain occurred a few times. Its antigen is not known. Researchers reported that TCR beta cDNA libraries carried unique molecular identifiers. TCRdb re-analysed the PCR reads in MiXCR, keeping a single row per CDR3 protein. This sample has roughly 800,000 distinct CDR3 sequences, with about 50% found just once. V lost 7 bases, J lost 3 bases, and 9 bases stayed unmatched. Looked up from germline, CDR1 is MNHNY and CDR2 is SVGAGI (reference sequence). This CDR3 has 14 amino acids. This sample is drawn from a study of post-analysis software for immune sequencing data. Study-wide findings and caveats: Relative to controls, patients had about five TRBV segments at higher frequency, with TRBV5-6, TRBV5-1 and TRBV20-1 among these.

Sequenced material: blood. This chain connects TRBV6-6 to TRBJ2-7, with 7 positions matching TRBD1. This clonotype originated in a girl aged 5-17 years with multiple sclerosis. In DNA, the CDR3 is TGTGCCAGCACCATACAGGGGACGGGCTACGAGCAGTACTTC. Translated: CASTIQGTGYEQYF.